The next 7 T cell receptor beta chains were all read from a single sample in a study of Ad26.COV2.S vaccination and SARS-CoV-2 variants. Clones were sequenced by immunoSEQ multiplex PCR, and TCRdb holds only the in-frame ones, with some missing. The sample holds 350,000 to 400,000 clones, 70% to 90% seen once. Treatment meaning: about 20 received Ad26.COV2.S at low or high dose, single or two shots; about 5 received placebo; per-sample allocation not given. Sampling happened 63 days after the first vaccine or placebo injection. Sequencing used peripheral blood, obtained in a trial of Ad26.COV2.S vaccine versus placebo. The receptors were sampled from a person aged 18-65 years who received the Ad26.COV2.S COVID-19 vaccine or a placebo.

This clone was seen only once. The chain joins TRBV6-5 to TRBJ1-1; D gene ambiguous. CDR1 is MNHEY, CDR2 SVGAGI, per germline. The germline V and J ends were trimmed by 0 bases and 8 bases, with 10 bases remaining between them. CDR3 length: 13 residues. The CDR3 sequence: CASSYSSGLEAFF. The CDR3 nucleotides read TGTGCCAGCAGTTACTCGAGTGGTTTAGAAGCTTTCTTT.

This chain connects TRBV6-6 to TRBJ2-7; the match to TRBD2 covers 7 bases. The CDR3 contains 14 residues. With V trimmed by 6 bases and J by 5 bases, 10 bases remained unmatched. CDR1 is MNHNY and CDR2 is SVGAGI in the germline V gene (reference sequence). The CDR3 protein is CASSAGTKRNEQYF. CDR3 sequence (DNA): TGTGCCAGCAGCGCCGGGACTAAGCGAAACGAGCAGTACTTC.

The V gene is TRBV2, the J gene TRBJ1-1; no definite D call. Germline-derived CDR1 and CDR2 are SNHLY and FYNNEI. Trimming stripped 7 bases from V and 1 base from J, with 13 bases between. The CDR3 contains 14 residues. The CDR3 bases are TGTGCCAGCACGTTCGAAGGGTGGAACACTGAAGCTTTCTTT. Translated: CASTFEGWNTEAFF.

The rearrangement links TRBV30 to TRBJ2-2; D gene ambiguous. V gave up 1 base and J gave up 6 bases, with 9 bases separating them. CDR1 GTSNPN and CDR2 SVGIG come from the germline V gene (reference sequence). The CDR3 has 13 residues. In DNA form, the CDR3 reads TGTGCCTGGAGTGCTCAGGTGGCCGGGGAGCTGTTTTTT. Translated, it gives CAWSAQVAGELFF.

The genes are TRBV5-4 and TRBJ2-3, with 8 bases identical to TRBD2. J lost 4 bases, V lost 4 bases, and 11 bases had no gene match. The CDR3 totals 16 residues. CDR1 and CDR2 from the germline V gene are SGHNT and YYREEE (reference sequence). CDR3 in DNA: TGTGCCAGCAGCCTGAGCATGGGACTAGAGGCAGATACGCAGTATTTT. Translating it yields CASSLSMGLEADTQYF.

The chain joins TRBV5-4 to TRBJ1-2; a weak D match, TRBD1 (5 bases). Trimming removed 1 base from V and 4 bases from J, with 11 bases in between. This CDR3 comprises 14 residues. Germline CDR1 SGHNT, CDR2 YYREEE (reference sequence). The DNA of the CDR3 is TGTGCCAGCAGCTTGTACGGGACCTCCTATGGCTACACCTTC. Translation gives CASSLYGTSYGYTF.

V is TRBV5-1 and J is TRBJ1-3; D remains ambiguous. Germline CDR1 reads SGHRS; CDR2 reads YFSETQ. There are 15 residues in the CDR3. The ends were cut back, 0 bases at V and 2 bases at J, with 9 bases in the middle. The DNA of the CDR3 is TGCGCCAGCAGCTTGGATTCGGATCCTGGAAACACCATATATTTT. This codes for CASSLDSDPGNTIYF.